Below, 6 T cell receptor beta chains from the same sample are listed, as sequenced in a study of shared clonotypes between healthy human individuals. Data came from immunoSEQ multiplex PCR; TCRdb stores just in-frame clones and leaves some out. The sample comprises around 700,000 clones, 60% to 80% of which are singletons, and approximately 1.8% rests with the top ten. Material for sequencing was memory CD4+ T cells sorted from blood. Indicated subset: CD45RA-negative fraction. These receptors were taken from a young woman in good health.

The chain couples TRBV6-5 to TRBJ2-7, with D tentatively TRBD1 or TRBD2 (5 bases each). The CDR3 runs to 13 residues. Germline-derived CDR1 and CDR2 are MNHEY and SVGAGI. V was trimmed by 6 bases and J by 3 bases, leaving 12 bases between them. The CDR3 region is CASRLGEYYEQYF. CDR3 nucleotide sequence: TGTGCCAGCAGGTTGGGGGAATACTACGAGCAGTACTTC.

Notes on this clone: The same CDR3 also results from other DNA sequences found in this sample. This sequence joins TRBV18 and TRBJ2-2; 10 nucleotides match TRBD2. The ends lost 3 bases at V and 0 bases at J; junction bases unmatched: 1. Germline V gene data show CDR1 as KGHSH and CDR2 as LQKENI. The CDR3 spans 16 residues. Here the CDR3 DNA reads TGTGCCAGCTCACCTGGACTAGCGGCGAACACCGGGGAGCTGTTTTTT. As protein: CASSPGLAANTGELFF.

The chain combines TRBV11-2 with TRBJ2-7; 12 bases agree with TRBD2. From germline, CDR1 is SGHAT and CDR2 FQNNGV. V shed 5 bases and J 0 bases; nucleotides not matched to a gene: 5. The CDR3 has 16 residues. The CDR3 DNA is TGTGCCAGCAGCCGGACTAGCGGGACGAGCTCCTACGAGCAGTACTTC. This sequence encodes CASSRTSGTSSYEQYF.

This sequence joins TRBV2 and TRBJ1-1; the D is unclear. The CDR3 sequence is 15 residues long. Trimming stripped 6 bases from V and 1 base from J, with 15 bases between. Germline CDR1 SNHLY, CDR2 FYNNEI. CDR3 sequence reads: CASSSLNSWNTEAFF. DNA of the CDR3: TGTGCCAGCAGCTCCCTTAATTCGTGGAACACTGAAGCTTTCTTT.

This clone has a handful of counts. The chain couples TRBV29-1 to TRBJ2-4, with 10 bases lining up with TRBD1. V dropped 7 bases and J dropped 1; count of bases not matched to a gene: 13. This CDR3 is 17 amino acids long. The germline V gene encodes CDR1 SQVTM and CDR2 ANQGSEA. CDR3 in DNA: TGCAGCGCCCGGAGGGACAGGGGAGGGACGGCCAAAAACATTCAGTACTTC. Protein sequence: CSARRDRGGTAKNIQYF.

The V call is TRBV30, the J call TRBJ2-3, with D perhaps assigned TRBD1 or TRBD2 (5 bases each). CDR1 and CDR2 (germline): GTSNPN, SVGIG (reference sequence). The CDR3 spans 16 residues. V gave up 0 bases and J gave up 0 bases, with 13 bases separating them. The chain's CDR3 is CAWSVMGELSTDTQYF. In nucleotides, the CDR3 is TGTGCCTGGAGTGTAATGGGGGAGCTTAGCACAGATACGCAGTATTTT.